The rows below give T cell receptor beta chains drawn from one sample of a study of blood T cell repertoires in COVID-19. TCRdb's copy holds only in-frame clones and misses some; the assay was immunoSEQ multiplex PCR. Of just over 95,000 clones detected, around 80% appear once; the ten largest clones hold 3.5% to 5%. The sample comprised peripheral blood. These receptors came from a man aged 55 to 70 with acute or convalescent COVID-19. The CDR3 runs from the conserved cysteine through the conserved F or W. A D gene is named only where the DNA matches it firmly. The size field is filled for only some rows; it gives once, few, many or a size class.

CDR3 length: 12; D gene: -; V gene: TRBV18; clone size: -; J gene: TRBJ2-1; CDR3 DNA: TGTGCCAGCTCACCAGTAAGAGGTGAGCAGTTCTTC; CDR3 protein: CASSPVRGEQFF
CDR3 length: 17; D gene: -; V gene: TRBV21-1; clone size: once; J gene: TRBJ2-3; CDR3 DNA: TGTGCCAGCAGCAAAGCACTGCGGGACAGGGGCGCAGATACGCAGTATTTT; CDR3 protein: CASSKALRDRGADTQYF
CDR3 length: 12; D gene: -; V gene: TRBV5-1; clone size: -; J gene: TRBJ1-1; CDR3 DNA: TGCGCCAGCACGACAGGTAGCACTGAAGCTTTCTTT; CDR3 protein: CASTTGSTEAFF
CDR3 length: 14; D gene: -; V gene: TRBV21-1; clone size: few; J gene: TRBJ2-5; CDR3 DNA: TGTGCCAGTCCTGTAGCGGGAACCGGGGAGACCCAGTACTTC; CDR3 protein: CASPVAGTGETQYF
CDR3 length: 13; D gene: -; V gene: TRBV3-1/TRBV3-2; clone size: -; J gene: TRBJ2-7; CDR3 DNA: TGTGCCAGCAGCACTCAGGGGGGCTACGAGCAGTACTTC; CDR3 protein: CASSTQGGYEQYF
CDR3 length: 14; D gene: -; V gene: TRBV7-2; clone size: -; J gene: TRBJ2-2; CDR3 DNA: TGTGCCAGCAGATGGGGGGTTTCCACCGGGGAGCTGTTTTTT; CDR3 protein: CASRWGVSTGELFF
CDR3 length: 13; D gene: -; V gene: TRBV3-1/TRBV3-2; clone size: -; J gene: TRBJ2-2; CDR3 DNA: TGTGCCAGCAGCCAAGTGAGCACCGGGGAGCTGTTTTTT; CDR3 protein: CASSQVSTGELFF
CDR3 length: 12; D gene: -; V gene: TRBV30; clone size: -; J gene: TRBJ1-5; CDR3 DNA: TGTGCCTGGAGTTCAAGGGGACAGCCCCAGCATTTT; CDR3 protein: CAWSSRGQPQHF
CDR3 length: 11; D gene: -; V gene: TRBV12-3/TRBV12-4; clone size: -; J gene: TRBJ1-2; CDR3 DNA: TGTGCCAGCAGTTCGAGGGTAAGCTACACCTTC; CDR3 protein: CASSSRVSYTF
CDR3 length: 15; D gene: TRBD1; V gene: TRBV9; clone size: -; J gene: TRBJ2-1; CDR3 DNA: TGTGCCAGCAGCGTAGCTACAGGGGGCTGGAATGAGCAGTTCTTC; CDR3 protein: CASSVATGGWNEQFF
CDR3 length: 16; D gene: TRBD2; V gene: TRBV3-1/TRBV3-2; clone size: -; J gene: TRBJ2-1; CDR3 DNA: TGTGCCAGCAGCCAAGTGGGGACTAGCGGGAGTGGGGAGCAGTTCTTC; CDR3 protein: CASSQVGTSGSGEQFF
CDR3 length: 15; D gene: TRBD1; V gene: TRBV6-5; clone size: -; J gene: TRBJ1-6; CDR3 DNA: TGTGCCATCCCGGGACAGGGGTTTGTCGGTTCACCCCTCCACTTT; CDR3 protein: CAIPGQGFVGSPLHF
CDR3 length: 18; D gene: -; V gene: TRBV19; clone size: few; J gene: TRBJ1-1; CDR3 DNA: TGTGCCAGTAGTATACTGAGTCGGGGGTGGTCCGGGGACACTGAAGCTTTCTTT; CDR3 protein: CASSILSRGWSGDTEAFF
CDR3 length: 14; D gene: -; V gene: TRBV3-1/TRBV3-2; clone size: -; J gene: TRBJ2-1; CDR3 DNA: TGTGCCAGCAGCCACACAGGGACGTCCAATGAGCAGTTCTTC; CDR3 protein: CASSHTGTSNEQFF
CDR3 length: 13; D gene: -; V gene: TRBV30; clone size: -; J gene: TRBJ2-1; CDR3 DNA: TGTGCCTGGAGCAGGGCGTCCTACAATGAGCAGTTCTTC; CDR3 protein: CAWSRASYNEQFF
CDR3 length: 14; D gene: -; V gene: TRBV30; clone size: -; J gene: TRBJ1-5; CDR3 DNA: TGTGCCTGGAGTCCCTCAACAGGCGCGCAGCCCCAGCATTTT; CDR3 protein: CAWSPSTGAQPQHF
CDR3 length: 16; D gene: -; V gene: TRBV9; clone size: -; J gene: TRBJ1-1; CDR3 DNA: TGTGCCAGCAGCGTAGGTCGGGGGGCGATCGACACTGAAGCTTTCTTT; CDR3 protein: CASSVGRGAIDTEAFF
CDR3 length: 13; D gene: -; V gene: TRBV12-3/TRBV12-4; clone size: -; J gene: TRBJ2-5; CDR3 DNA: TGTGCCAGCAGTTTAGAACGGTCAGGGACCCAGTACTTC; CDR3 protein: CASSLERSGTQYF
CDR3 length: 18; D gene: -; V gene: TRBV14; clone size: -; J gene: TRBJ1-2; CDR3 DNA: TGTGCCAGCAGCCGAAACCGCTTCGCGGGGGGAGAGGACTATGGCTACACCTTC; CDR3 protein: CASSRNRFAGGEDYGYTF
CDR3 length: 13; D gene: TRBD1; V gene: TRBV29-1; clone size: -; J gene: TRBJ1-4; CDR3 DNA: TGCAGCGTTGGTCGACAGGGGGGGGAAAAACTGTTTTTT; CDR3 protein: CSVGRQGGEKLFF
CDR3 length: 15; D gene: TRBD1; V gene: TRBV5-5; clone size: -; J gene: TRBJ2-3; CDR3 DNA: TGTGCCAGCAGTCTGACAGGGTCGGCCCCAGATACGCAGTATTTT; CDR3 protein: CASSLTGSAPDTQYF
CDR3 length: 14; D gene: -; V gene: TRBV7-7; clone size: -; J gene: TRBJ2-2; CDR3 DNA: TGTGCTAGCAGCACGACAGAGAACACCGGGGAGCTGTTTTTT; CDR3 protein: CASSTTENTGELFF
CDR3 length: 17; D gene: -; V gene: TRBV12-2; clone size: -; J gene: TRBJ1-5; CDR3 DNA: TGTGCAAGTCGCCCCCCCCCAACTAAGGGGCCCTGGCAGCCCCAGCATTTT; CDR3 protein: CASRPPPTKGPWQPQHF
CDR3 length: 17; D gene: TRBD2; V gene: TRBV11-3; clone size: -; J gene: TRBJ2-3; CDR3 DNA: TGTGCCAGCAGCTTAATGCGGGGGGGGAGCAGCACAGATACGCAGTATTTT; CDR3 protein: CASSLMRGGSSTDTQYF
CDR3 length: 12; D gene: TRBD2; V gene: TRBV19; clone size: -; J gene: TRBJ2-7; CDR3 DNA: TGTGCCACCCGGGGGGGTCTCTACGAGCAGTACTTC; CDR3 protein: CATRGGLYEQYF
CDR3 length: 13; D gene: -; V gene: TRBV4-3; clone size: -; J gene: TRBJ1-2; CDR3 DNA: TGCGCCAGCAGCCAAGATCCAGGGATCGGCTACACCTTC; CDR3 protein: CASSQDPGIGYTF
CDR3 length: 14; D gene: -; V gene: TRBV10-2; clone size: -; J gene: TRBJ1-1; CDR3 DNA: TGCGCCAGCAGTCAGATAAACCCGGAGCCTGAAGCTTTCTTT; CDR3 protein: CASSQINPEPEAFF
CDR3 length: 17; D gene: TRBD1; V gene: TRBV11-2; clone size: -; J gene: TRBJ1-5; CDR3 DNA: TGTGCCAGCAGCCCTATCGGTGTCAGGGGGCTCGATCAGCCCCAGCATTTT; CDR3 protein: CASSPIGVRGLDQPQHF
CDR3 length: 11; D gene: -; V gene: TRBV20-1; clone size: -; J gene: TRBJ1-3; CDR3 DNA: TGCAGTGCCTATTATGGAAACACCATATATTTT; CDR3 protein: CSAYYGNTIYF
CDR3 length: 15; D gene: TRBD1; V gene: TRBV19; clone size: -; J gene: TRBJ1-5; CDR3 DNA: TGTGCCAGTAGGGGGCAGGGGGCTAGCAATCAGCCCCAGCATTTT; CDR3 protein: CASRGQGASNQPQHF
CDR3 length: 13; D gene: -; V gene: TRBV14; clone size: once; J gene: TRBJ2-4; CDR3 DNA: TGTGCCAGCAACCCGACAACTGAAAACATTCAGTACTTC; CDR3 protein: CASNPTTENIQYF
CDR3 length: 15; D gene: -; V gene: TRBV12-1; clone size: -; J gene: TRBJ1-2; CDR3 DNA: TGTGCCAGCATCCTTAGGGACGGGGGGGACTATGGCTACACCTTC; CDR3 protein: CASILRDGGDYGYTF
CDR3 length: 15; D gene: -; V gene: TRBV19; clone size: -; J gene: TRBJ1-1; CDR3 DNA: TGTGCCAGTAGTATAGGAGGAACCGCGAACACTGAAGCTTTCTTT; CDR3 protein: CASSIGGTANTEAFF
CDR3 length: 15; D gene: -; V gene: TRBV14; clone size: few; J gene: TRBJ2-3; CDR3 DNA: TGTGCCACCTCGGAGGGAAAATTTATCACAGATACGCAGTATTTT; CDR3 protein: CATSEGKFITDTQYF
CDR3 length: 13; D gene: -; V gene: TRBV7-2; clone size: -; J gene: TRBJ1-2; CDR3 DNA: TGTGCCAGCAGCTTAGACTCGAACTATGGCTACACCTTC; CDR3 protein: CASSLDSNYGYTF
CDR3 length: 13; D gene: TRBD1; V gene: TRBV18; clone size: -; J gene: TRBJ2-5; CDR3 DNA: TGTGCCAGCTCCTGGGACAGCCAAGAGACCCAGTACTTC; CDR3 protein: CASSWDSQETQYF
CDR3 length: 15; D gene: -; V gene: TRBV27; clone size: few; J gene: TRBJ1-1; CDR3 DNA: TGTGCCAGCAGTTCGGGGGGCACAGGGCGCACTGAAGCTTTCTTT; CDR3 protein: CASSSGGTGRTEAFF
CDR3 length: 15; D gene: -; V gene: TRBV4-1; clone size: -; J gene: TRBJ2-1; CDR3 DNA: TGCGCCAGCAGCCAAACACAGGCCACCTTCGATGAGCAGTTCTTC; CDR3 protein: CASSQTQATFDEQFF
CDR3 length: 15; D gene: TRBD1; V gene: TRBV7-9; clone size: few; J gene: TRBJ2-7; CDR3 DNA: TGTGCCAGCAGCTTTCAGGGGGCGATAGCCTACGAGCAGTACTTC; CDR3 protein: CASSFQGAIAYEQYF
CDR3 length: 16; D gene: TRBD2; V gene: TRBV6-4; clone size: -; J gene: TRBJ2-3; CDR3 DNA: TGTGCCAGCAGCCAGTCGAGCGGGGTTGGCACAGATACGCAGTATTTT; CDR3 protein: CASSQSSGVGTDTQYF
CDR3 length: 14; D gene: -; V gene: TRBV4-3; clone size: -; J gene: TRBJ2-1; CDR3 DNA: TGCGCCAGCAGCCCAGAGGGAGTAAACAATGAGCAGTTCTTC; CDR3 protein: CASSPEGVNNEQFF
CDR3 length: 17; D gene: -; V gene: TRBV5-1; clone size: -; J gene: TRBJ1-2; CDR3 DNA: TGCGCCAGCAGCTTGGAGTTGTCAGGGAACATAAACTATGGCTACACCTTC; CDR3 protein: CASSLELSGNINYGYTF
CDR3 length: 14; D gene: -; V gene: TRBV10-3; clone size: -; J gene: TRBJ2-3; CDR3 DNA: TGTGCCATCAGTAGTCAGCGGAACACAGATACGCAGTATTTT; CDR3 protein: CAISSQRNTDTQYF
CDR3 length: 15; D gene: TRBD2; V gene: TRBV5-6; clone size: -; J gene: TRBJ2-2; CDR3 DNA: TGTGCCAGCAGCTCGAGCGGGGTCAACACCGGGGAGCTGTTTTTT; CDR3 protein: CASSSSGVNTGELFF
CDR3 length: 17; D gene: TRBD2; V gene: TRBV6-6; clone size: -; J gene: TRBJ2-1; CDR3 DNA: TGTGCCAGCAGTCAGGGACTAGCGGGAGTTCGTAGGCATGAGCAGTTCTTC; CDR3 protein: CASSQGLAGVRRHEQFF
CDR3 length: 15; D gene: TRBD1; V gene: TRBV7-9; clone size: -; J gene: TRBJ1-1; CDR3 DNA: TGTGCCAGCAGTCAAGGGGGCTCGGATGGCACTGAAGCTTTCTTT; CDR3 protein: CASSQGGSDGTEAFF
CDR3 length: 13; D gene: -; V gene: TRBV6-5; clone size: -; J gene: TRBJ2-1; CDR3 DNA: TGTGCCAGCAGTTACAGGGAGGGGGGTGAGCAGTTCTTC; CDR3 protein: CASSYREGGEQFF
CDR3 length: 12; D gene: -; V gene: TRBV12-3/TRBV12-4; clone size: -; J gene: TRBJ1-2; CDR3 DNA: TGTGCCAGCAACAACGAGGGCGGCGGCTACACCTTC; CDR3 protein: CASNNEGGGYTF
CDR3 length: 10; D gene: -; V gene: TRBV20-1; clone size: few; J gene: TRBJ1-1; CDR3 DNA: TGCAGTACGGGAGACACTGAAGCTTTCTTT; CDR3 protein: CSTGDTEAFF
CDR3 length: 15; D gene: TRBD2; V gene: TRBV19; clone size: once; J gene: TRBJ2-5; CDR3 DNA: TGTGCCAGTAGCCGACTAGCGGGGCCACAAGAGACCCAGTACTTC; CDR3 protein: CASSRLAGPQETQYF
CDR3 length: 13; D gene: -; V gene: TRBV6-4; clone size: -; J gene: TRBJ1-5; CDR3 DNA: TGTGCCAGCAGTGCGTCTGAGGATCAGCCCCAGCATTTT; CDR3 protein: CASSASEDQPQHF
CDR3 length: 16; D gene: TRBD1; V gene: TRBV3-1/TRBV3-2; clone size: -; J gene: TRBJ1-2; CDR3 DNA: TGTGCCAGCAGCGCTCCCGGGACAGGGGCTTCCTATGGCTACACCTTC; CDR3 protein: CASSAPGTGASYGYTF
CDR3 length: 14; D gene: TRBD1; V gene: TRBV6-5; clone size: -; J gene: TRBJ1-4; CDR3 DNA: TGTGCCAGCAGAACCGGGACAGGGAATGAAAAACTGTTTTTT; CDR3 protein: CASRTGTGNEKLFF
CDR3 length: 13; D gene: TRBD1; V gene: TRBV7-6; clone size: -; J gene: TRBJ1-2; CDR3 DNA: TGTGCCAGCAGACCGGGGACAGCCTATGGCTACACCTTC; CDR3 protein: CASRPGTAYGYTF
CDR3 length: 14; D gene: -; V gene: TRBV2; clone size: -; J gene: TRBJ1-2; CDR3 DNA: TGTGCCAGGACCAGAGGGGGGGGTAACTCTGGCTACACCTTC; CDR3 protein: CARTRGGGNSGYTF
CDR3 length: 16; D gene: -; V gene: TRBV6-5; clone size: -; J gene: TRBJ2-3; CDR3 DNA: TGTGCCAGCAGTTACGGGTCTGGTGGGGGGACAGATACGCAGTATTTT; CDR3 protein: CASSYGSGGGTDTQYF
CDR3 length: 14; D gene: -; V gene: TRBV5-4; clone size: -; J gene: TRBJ1-1; CDR3 DNA: TGTGCCAGCAGCTTCTCCGGGAGGTACACTGAAGCTTTCTTT; CDR3 protein: CASSFSGRYTEAFF
CDR3 length: 15; D gene: TRBD1; V gene: TRBV4-2; clone size: -; J gene: TRBJ1-4; CDR3 DNA: TGTGCCAGCAGCCACCCGACAGGGGGCTATGAAAAACTGTTTTTT; CDR3 protein: CASSHPTGGYEKLFF
CDR3 length: 14; D gene: -; V gene: TRBV5-1; clone size: -; J gene: TRBJ1-1; CDR3 DNA: TGCGCCAGCAGCTCGGTGGCGGCGGCCCCTTGGGCTTTCTTT; CDR3 protein: CASSSVAAAPWAFF
CDR3 length: 13; D gene: -; V gene: TRBV27; clone size: few; J gene: TRBJ2-2; CDR3 DNA: TGTGCCTCGGCAGGGGCGAACACCGGGGAGCTGTTTTTT; CDR3 protein: CASAGANTGELFF